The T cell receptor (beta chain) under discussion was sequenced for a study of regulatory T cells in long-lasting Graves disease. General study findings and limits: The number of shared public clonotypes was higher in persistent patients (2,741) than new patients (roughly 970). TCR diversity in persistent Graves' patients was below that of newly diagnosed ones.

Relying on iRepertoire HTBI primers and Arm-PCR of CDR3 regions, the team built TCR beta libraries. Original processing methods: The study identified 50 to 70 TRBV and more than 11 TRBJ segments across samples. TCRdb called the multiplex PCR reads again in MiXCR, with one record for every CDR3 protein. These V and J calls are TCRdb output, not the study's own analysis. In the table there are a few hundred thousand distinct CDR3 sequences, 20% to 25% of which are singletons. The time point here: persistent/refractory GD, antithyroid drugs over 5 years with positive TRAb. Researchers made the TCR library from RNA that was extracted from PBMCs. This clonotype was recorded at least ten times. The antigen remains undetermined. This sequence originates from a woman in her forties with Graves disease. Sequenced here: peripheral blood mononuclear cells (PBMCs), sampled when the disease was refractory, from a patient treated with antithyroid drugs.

This chain's CDR3 is CASSLHEGGIQETQYF. The CDR3 DNA reads as TGTGCCAGCAGCCTCCACGAGGGAGGGATTCAAGAGACCCAGTACTTC. V is TRBV7-2 and J is TRBJ2-5; 7 positions match TRBD2. J lost 2 bases, V lost 5 bases, and 11 bases had no gene match. CDR1 is SGHTA and CDR2 is FQGNSA in the germline V gene. The CDR3 loop spans 16 amino acids.